The T cell receptor beta chain described here comes from a study of beta chain features in type 1 diabetes (dated by TCRdb to 2017 to 2018). About the full investigation: Mean age, gender distribution, total cell number and subset yield were not different between patients and healthy donors. Across all samples, roughly 110,000,000 sorted cells were examined, and cell number per subset correlated strongly with RNA yield. The study compared TCRB repertoires of sorted circulating CD4+ T cell subsets between recently diagnosed type 1 diabetes patients and matched healthy donors. Naive and central memory subsets were obtained from all 28 donors, but regulatory and stem cell-like memory subsets were isolated from only 8 patients and roughly 8 healthy donors. What the study reported, not specific to this receptor: Shorter templates might be favored by PCR, yet because patient and control samples were amplified and corrected together, any such skew would affect both groups equally. Only small numbers of individuals were included in the HLA sub-analyses, which left unresolved whether HLA type had any influence on TCRB rearrangement. In all four CD4+ subsets, TCRB CDR3 length was moderately but significantly shorter in type 1 diabetes patients. At VDJ recombination sites, patients with type 1 diabetes made fewer insertions and deleted more nucleotides, a pattern implying thymic rearrangement abnormalities. Naive, central memory and regulatory TCRB repertoires appeared to be more alike among patients than among healthy donors. Because cDNA rather than genomic DNA was sequenced, highly expressing activated cells could have been over-represented, although no difference in activation and CD3 levels was found between groups.

The High Capacity cDNA Reverse Transcription Kit was used to reverse transcribe all of the isolated RNA, meaning that expressed TCRB transcripts were what got sequenced. Deep immunoSEQ sequencing was performed on naive, central memory and regulatory T cell samples, with an average of about 3.57 million total reads per sample. After sorted cells were lysed in RLT buffer, RNA was extracted with DNase-treated RNeasy Micro or Mini kits, with the choice depending on cell number. To prevent cross-contamination, each cell subset was processed individually, whereas patient and healthy donor samples were processed jointly. TCRB sequences were amplified from cDNA with the immunoSEQ multiplex PCR, producing 87-bp fragments spanning the CDR3 region. Sequencing of the amplicons was performed on the Illumina HiSeq platform. In the original analysis: PCR bias was corrected computationally using synthetic template baselines, and reads within Hamming distance 2 were collapsed, with unmergeable singletons discarded. Reads were aligned to IMGT to assign V, D and J genes, CDR3 length, and insertions or deletions at six rearrangement sites. Within each subset, clonotype counts were normalized to sorted cell number, after which true diversity and Gini coefficients were computed with the tcR R package. The overlap coefficient, calculated on TCRB nucleotide sequences, was used to quantify repertoire sharing. TCRdb mirrors the immuneACCESS table, restricted to in-frame sequences. Some clones are absent from its copies; in checked studies, under half trace to an unresolved V gene, and the reason for the others is unknown. V, J and clone size derive from that table, while D and trimming were established from the DNA sequence. Across this sample there are under 150,000 clones, with roughly 7.2% seen only once. The ten most abundant clones make up under 1.5% of the sample.

A single peripheral blood draw of approximately 110 mL on average was collected from each donor into heparinised tubes. Naive, central memory, regulatory and stem cell-like memory CD4+ T cells were sorted on a BD FACSAria II using a panel including CD45RO, CCR7, CD25, CD127, CD95 and CD27. Purity was above 98% for every sorted population. PBMCs were separated immediately by Lymphoprep density gradient centrifugation and were stained directly, without being cultured. So that batch effects would be minimized, each experiment stained and sorted samples in pairs, pairing one healthy donor with one patient. This clone was observed a few times. Its antigen is not yet known. Per-base quality was not reported, and no clone a single base away is much larger than it. V and J are truncated by 3 bases and 4 bases respectively, leaving an intervening sequence of 18 bases. CDR1 and CDR2, per the germline V gene, are MDHEN and SYDVKM. The CDR3 numbers 16 residues from cysteine through phenylalanine. Only the CDR3 DNA is retained, 48 bases long and in frame from the first base.

The V and J genes are TRBV28 and TRBJ1-2; the D gene is perhaps TRBD1, on 5 matching bases. Material: central memory CD4+ T cells from blood. The origin of this receptor is a woman under 40 in good health. The base sequence is TGTGCCAGCAGTTTGGCAGGGCGCCAACGCTTCTATGGCTACACCTTC. It translates as CASSLAGRQRFYGYTF.